The subject of this entry is one T cell receptor (beta chain). The source of the sample is a study of OX40 agonist ivuxolimab in advanced cancers. Study in general: It was ivuxolimab, an agonistic anti-OX40 (CD134) antibody, that patients were treated with.

The CDR3 totals 13 residues. V lost 1 base to trimming and J lost 7 bases, with 11 bases between them. Germline CDR1 and CDR2: SGHTA and FQGNSA. Using immunoSEQ multiplex PCR, the repertoire was profiled, and TCRdb retains in-frame clones only, with some absent. The profile shows 150,000 to 190,000 clones, 90% to 95% of them singletons. The receptor was isolated from an adult with an advanced solid tumor such as melanoma, head and neck, liver or kidney cancer. The chain joins TRBV7-2 to TRBJ2-7; D not certain. The sample was CD4+ or CD8+ T cells sorted from blood, taken in a trial of the OX40 agonist ivuxolimab. The CDR3 spells CASSLGPLGEQYF. CDR3 nucleotides: TGTGCCAGCAGCTTAGGGCCGCTCGGAGAGCAGTACTTC.